Below are 30 T cell receptor beta chains sequenced from a single sample in a study of T cells in Graves' hyperthyroidism and ophthalmopathy. Amplified regions were TCR beta CDR3 sequences from RNA transcripts. RT-PCR in the first round (using the HTBI primer set) targeted the TCR CDR3. From the multiplex PCR reads, TCRdb called clonotypes with MiXCR, one entry per CDR3 protein. The top ten hold just under 45% of the sample, which has approximately 200,000 distinct CDR3 sequences, around 19% seen once. Sequenced: blood. The source of these receptors is a man aged 35-49 years with Graves' hyperthyroidism.

This clonotype showed up many times. This chain uses TRBV28 with TRBJ1-1; 12 positions agree with TRBD1. Trimming cost V 6 bases and J 7 bases; bases outside gene matches: 15. The CDR3 sequence is 17 residues long. The germline V gene has CDR1 MDHEN and CDR2 SYDVKM. CDR3 loop: CASRYITLRDRGHEAFF. The CDR3 DNA reads TGTGCCAGCAGGTATATAACACTCCGGGACAGGGGGCATGAAGCTTTCTTT.

This clonotype was counted only a few times. The chain carries TRBV25-1 and TRBJ2-6, with D possibly TRBD2 on 7 matching bases. Germline values: CDR1 MGHDK, CDR2 SYGVNS. CDR3 size: 16 residues. V was pared by 4 bases and J by 1 base, with 11 bases between. CDR3: CASSGGGHSGANVLTF. CDR3 DNA: TGTGCCAGCAGTGGGGGGGGGCATTCTGGGGCCAACGTCCTGACTTTC.

The chain has TRBV7-3 and TRBJ1-6; no reliable D call. Trimming cost V 2 bases and J 7 bases, with 9 bases left between them. The CDR3 contains 14 residues. The germline gives CDR1 SGHTA, CDR2 FQGTGA. The CDR3 nucleotides are TGTGCCAGCAGCTTATATTCTTCCAATTCACCCCTCCACTTT. It yields the protein CASSLYSSNSPLHF.

The J gene is TRBJ2-3, the V gene TRBV11-2; 9 positions agree with TRBD1. J gave up 6 bases and V 1 base, and 8 bases lay outside the gene matches. Germline lookup yields CDR1 SGHAT and CDR2 FQNNGV. This CDR3 contains 16 residues. CDR3 amino acids: CASSLAGQGLTDTQYF. The CDR3, as DNA: TGTGCCAGCAGCTTAGCGGGACAGGGACTTACGGATACGCAGTATTTT.

This clonotype was picked up a small number of times. This rearrangement joins TRBV24-1 to TRBJ2-1, with D hard to call. Trimming cost V 3 bases and J 7 bases, with 15 bases left between them. The CDR3 loop spans 15 amino acids. Germline V gives CDR1 KGHDR, CDR2 SFDVKD. The CDR3 nucleotides read TGTGCCACCAGTGATATTGAAGCCTTCGAGAATGAGCAGTTCTTC. Protein product: CATSDIEAFENEQFF.

The table lists this clonotype with many counts. This chain connects TRBV2 to TRBJ1-1; D gene uncertain. V gave up 10 bases and J gave up 4 bases, with 10 bases separating them. Looked up from germline, CDR1 is SNHLY and CDR2 is FYNNEI. This CDR3 comprises 11 residues. CDR3 in DNA: TGTGCCATGAAGGCGGGCACTGAAGCTTTCTTT. This gives the protein CAMKAGTEAFF.

The chain links TRBV19 to TRBJ1-5; no clear D gene. CDR1 and CDR2 (germline): LNHDA, SQIVND (reference sequence). Trimming took off 3 bases at V and 7 bases at J, with 13 bases between the two ends. The CDR3 consists of 14 residues. The CDR3 DNA reads TGTGCCAGTAGTATTACGGACTCTGGGCAGCCCCAGCATTTT. Translated, it gives CASSITDSGQPQHF.

This clonotype was recorded at least ten times. This chain's CDR3 is CASSLDDGSNYGYTF. DNA of the CDR3: TGCGCCAGCAGCTTGGACGACGGTTCTAACTATGGCTACACCTTC. The rearrangement joins TRBV5-1 to TRBJ1-2; unclear D gene. V was shortened by 0 bases and J by 0 bases, with 9 bases between the two germline ends. The germline V gene has CDR1 SGHRS and CDR2 YFSETQ. This CDR3 region has 15 residues.

The table lists this clonotype with many counts. This chain links TRBV24-1 with TRBJ2-5, with 8 bases lining up with TRBD2. CDR1 KGHDR and CDR2 SFDVKD come from the germline V gene. V lost 1 base, J lost 4 bases, and 4 bases stayed unmatched. CDR3 size: 15 residues. DNA of the CDR3: TGTGCCACCAGTGATTTAAAACGGGGGGGAGAGACCCAGTACTTC. It yields the protein CATSDLKRGGETQYF.

This clonotype was counted ten times or more. CDR3 amino acids: CASSNIAGGRDEQFF. The CDR3 DNA is TGTGCCAGCAGTAATATAGCGGGGGGGCGCGATGAGCAGTTCTTC. V usage is TRBV2 and J usage is TRBJ2-1, with TRBD2 identical over 11 bases. CDR1 is SNHLY and CDR2 is FYNNEI in the germline V gene. The CDR3 length is 15 residues. With V trimmed by 5 bases and J by 8 bases, 8 bases remained unmatched.

This clonotype was seen more than once but under ten times. The chain has TRBV3-1 and TRBJ1-6; 7 bases agree with TRBD1. The CDR3 is 17 residues long. The germline V gene has CDR1 LGHDT and CDR2 YNNKEL (reference sequence). Trimming at V came to 4 bases and at J to 9 bases, leaving 15 bases not matched to a gene. For the CDR3, the DNA is TGTGCCAGCAGCCCAATGAGTGTAGAGGCAGGGGGTTCACCCCTCCACTTT. This translates into CASSPMSVEAGGSPLHF.

This clonotype was counted at least ten times. This chain connects TRBV29-1 to TRBJ1-2, with TRBD1 matching 10 bases. With V trimmed by 1 base and J by 5 bases, 10 bases remained unmatched. Germline V gene data show CDR1 as SQVTM and CDR2 as ANQGSEA. This CDR3 spans 16 amino acids. CDR3 DNA sequence: TGCAGCGTTGAAGGGCCTCCGGGACAGGGGTTATATGGCTACACCTTC. Its protein product is CSVEGPPGQGLYGYTF.

This clonotype was observed many times. V usage is TRBV7-9 and J usage is TRBJ2-2, with 11 nucleotides matching TRBD1. Germline V gene lookup returns CDR1 SEHNR and CDR2 FQNEAQ (reference sequence). V lost 5 bases, J lost 7 bases, and 9 bases stayed unmatched. This CDR3 region has 16 residues. In DNA form, the CDR3 reads TGTGCCAGCAGCGCCCGGACAGGGGGCGCGGGCGGGGAGCTGTTTTTT. Translated, it gives CASSARTGGAGGELFF.

The gene calls are TRBV12-3 or TRBV12-4 and TRBJ1-1; 10 nucleotides agree with TRBD1. There are 15 residues in the CDR3. V lost 6 bases and J lost 6; bases outside the gene matches: 10. CDR3 region: CASRSRQGASAEAFF. The CDR3 DNA reads as TGTGCCAGCAGAAGCAGACAGGGGGCGAGTGCTGAAGCTTTCTTT.

This chain's CDR3 is CASSLDTETQYF. In nucleotides, the CDR3 is TGCGCCAGCAGCTTGGACACGGAGACCCAGTACTTC. The chain carries TRBV5-1 and TRBJ2-5; D uncertain. This CDR3 spans 12 amino acids. V was pared by 0 bases and J by 5 bases, with 5 bases between. Per the germline V gene, CDR1 is SGHRS and CDR2 is YFSETQ.

This clonotype came up many times. CDR3: CASRSGTSTDTQYF. CDR3 sequence (DNA): TGTGCCAGCAGGAGCGGGACTAGCACAGATACGCAGTATTTT. The chain combines TRBV6-2 or TRBV6-3 with TRBJ2-3; 7 nucleotides agree with TRBD2. Germline V gives CDR1 MNHEY, CDR2 SVGEGT. The CDR3 runs 14 residues. The V gene end was trimmed by 6 bases and the J gene end by 0 bases; junction bases not matched to a gene: 3.

DNA of the CDR3: TGTGCCAGCAGCTTACGGGCTAGCGGATCCTACAATGAGCAGTTCTTC. It translates to CASSLRASGSYNEQFF. V and J are TRBV11-2 and TRBJ2-1; 7 bases fit TRBD2. The CDR3 contains 16 residues. Germline V gene sequence: CDR1 SGHAT, CDR2 FQNNGV. Losses at the gene ends were 2 bases for V and 1 base for J; bases not matched to a gene: 5.

This clonotype was seen a handful of times. The gene calls are TRBV9 and TRBJ2-1; possible D gene TRBD1, 5 bases. V was cut by 0 bases and J by 4 bases, with 5 bases left in between. The CDR3 is 13 residues long. CDR1 is SGDLS and CDR2 is YYNGEE in the germline V gene. The CDR3, as DNA: TGTGCCAGCAGCGTAGGACAGTACAATGAGCAGTTCTTC. As protein: CASSVGQYNEQFF. The full variable domain, with the rest looked up from reference TRBV9 and TRBJ2-1, is DSGVTQTPKHLITATGQRVTLRCSPRSGDLSVYWYQQSLDQGLQFLIQYYNGEERAKGNILERFSAQQFPDLHSELNLSSLELGDSALYFCASSVGQYNEQFFGPGTRLTVL.

The V gene is TRBV2, the J gene TRBJ2-7, with D hard to call. The germline CDR1 and CDR2 sequences are SNHLY and FYNNEI. The germline V and J ends were trimmed by 2 bases and 3 bases, with 14 bases remaining between them. The CDR3 length is 15 residues. The CDR3 here is CASSEPGRYFYEQYF. Here the CDR3 DNA reads TGTGCCAGCAGTGAACCGGGCAGGTACTTCTACGAGCAGTACTTC.

The chain uses TRBV5-1 and TRBJ2-1; 10 bases agree with TRBD2. This CDR3 spans 15 amino acids. V lost 3 bases, J lost 9 bases, and 9 bases stayed unmatched. Germline CDR1 is SGHRS and CDR2 is YFSETQ. The chain's CDR3 is CASSSGTSAPGEQFF. CDR3 coding DNA: TGCGCCAGCAGCTCCGGGACTAGCGCCCCGGGTGAGCAGTTCTTC.

This clonotype has ten or more counts. This chain connects TRBV2 to TRBJ2-1; 12 nucleotides agree with TRBD2. The V gene end was trimmed by 4 bases and the J gene end by 10 bases; junction bases not matched to a gene: 14. The germline gives CDR1 SNHLY, CDR2 FYNNEI. This CDR3 has 17 amino acids. CDR3 protein: CASSASLASGGAGEQFF. In DNA form, the CDR3 reads TGTGCCAGCAGTGCTTCGTTGGCTAGCGGGGGGGCCGGGGAGCAGTTCTTC. The whole variable domain, remainder taken from reference TRBV2 and TRBJ2-1, is EPEVTQTPSHQVTQMGQEVILRCVPISNHLYFYWYRQILGQKVEFLVSFYNNEISEKSEIFDDQFSVERPDGSNFTLKIRSTKLEDSAMYFCASSASLASGGAGEQFFGPGTRLTVL.

This clonotype was picked up many times. This rearrangement joins TRBV28 to TRBJ1-3; no definite D call. This CDR3 has 16 amino acids. V was shortened by 7 bases and J by 3 bases, with 19 bases between the two germline ends. Germline lookup yields CDR1 MDHEN and CDR2 SYDVKM. CDR3 residues: CASKSVRRLVGNTIYF. The CDR3 nucleotides are TGTGCCAGCAAGTCTGTGCGGAGGCTCGTTGGAAACACCATATATTTT.

This rearrangement joins TRBV12-3 or TRBV12-4 to TRBJ1-4; 12 positions agree with TRBD1. The CDR3 has 16 amino acids. The V segment lost 5 bases and the J segment 8 bases; nucleotides outside the gene matches: 9. CDR3 nucleotide sequence: TGTGCCAGCAGTCTCCGGGACAGGGGGCGCGGAGAAAAACTGTTTTTT. Translating gives CASSLRDRGRGEKLFF.

The chain joins TRBV7-2 to TRBJ2-7, with 9 bases aligning to TRBD1. V lost 3 bases and J lost 4; bases outside the gene matches: 7. The CDR3 runs to 15 residues. CDR1 is SGHTA, CDR2 FQGNSA, per germline. CDR3 amino acids: CASSFQGQGAYEQYF. The CDR3 bases are TGTGCCAGCAGCTTCCAGGGACAGGGCGCTTACGAGCAGTACTTC.

There are a few counts of this clonotype. CDR3 protein: CASSEVMSIGGLIGKETQYF. CDR3 DNA: TGTGCCAGCAGCGAGGTGATGTCGATCGGGGGACTAATTGGAAAAGAGACCCAGTACTTC. The chain has TRBV7-6 and TRBJ2-5, with 7 bases aligning to TRBD2. V lost 5 bases to trimming and J lost 3 bases; unmatched junction nucleotides: 24. This CDR3 is 20 amino acids long. In germline, CDR1 is SGHVS, CDR2 FNYEAQ.

This clonotype was counted ten times or more. Relative to the germline gene, one junction end is altered; a read error may explain this. The chain couples TRBV20-1 to TRBJ1-1, with 9 nucleotides matching TRBD1. Germline V lookup: CDR1 DFQATT, CDR2 SNEGSKA (reference sequence). The CDR3 contains 13 residues. CDR3 sequence: CSARGPGTGLCIF. CDR3 sequence (DNA): TGCAGTGCTAGAGGCCCAGGGACAGGGCTGTGTATCTTT.

This clonotype was counted many times. V is TRBV6-1 and J is TRBJ1-5; 8 nucleotides match TRBD1. The CDR3 has 14 residues. V lost 5 bases, J lost 3 bases, and 3 bases stayed unmatched. The V gene's germline CDR1 is MNHNS and CDR2 SASEGT. This CDR3 reads CASSLTGDNQPQHF. The CDR3 bases are TGTGCCAGCAGTCTGACAGGGGACAATCAGCCCCAGCATTTT.

The genes are TRBV5-1 and TRBJ2-5; 7 bases map to TRBD1. Germline assignment: CDR1 SGHRS and CDR2 YFSETQ. V was clipped by 3 bases and J by 2 bases; unmatched bases: 4. This CDR3 has 14 residues. The CDR3 protein is CASSSDREQETQYF. In nucleotides, the CDR3 is TGCGCCAGCAGCTCTGACAGGGAACAAGAGACCCAGTACTTC.

There are a few counts of this clonotype. This sequence joins TRBV4-2 and TRBJ2-7; 9 nucleotides match TRBD2. Unmatched junction bases numbered 5, after V lost 0 bases and J lost 2 bases. Germline V gene sequence: CDR1 LGHNA, CDR2 YNFKEQ. The CDR3 contains 16 residues. CDR3 sequence (DNA): TGTGCCAGCAGCCAAGAGGCTAGCGGGGTCGCCTACGAGCAGTACTTC. This gives the protein CASSQEASGVAYEQYF.

This clonotype was seen repeatedly, ten times or more. V usage is TRBV12-3 or TRBV12-4 and J usage is TRBJ2-3; 12 bases are shared with TRBD1. With V trimmed by 5 bases and J by 7 bases, 7 bases remained unmatched. The CDR3 consists of 15 residues. The CDR3 sequence is CASSPGTGGANTQYF. In DNA form, the CDR3 reads TGTGCCAGCAGTCCCGGGACAGGGGGCGCAAATACGCAGTATTTT.